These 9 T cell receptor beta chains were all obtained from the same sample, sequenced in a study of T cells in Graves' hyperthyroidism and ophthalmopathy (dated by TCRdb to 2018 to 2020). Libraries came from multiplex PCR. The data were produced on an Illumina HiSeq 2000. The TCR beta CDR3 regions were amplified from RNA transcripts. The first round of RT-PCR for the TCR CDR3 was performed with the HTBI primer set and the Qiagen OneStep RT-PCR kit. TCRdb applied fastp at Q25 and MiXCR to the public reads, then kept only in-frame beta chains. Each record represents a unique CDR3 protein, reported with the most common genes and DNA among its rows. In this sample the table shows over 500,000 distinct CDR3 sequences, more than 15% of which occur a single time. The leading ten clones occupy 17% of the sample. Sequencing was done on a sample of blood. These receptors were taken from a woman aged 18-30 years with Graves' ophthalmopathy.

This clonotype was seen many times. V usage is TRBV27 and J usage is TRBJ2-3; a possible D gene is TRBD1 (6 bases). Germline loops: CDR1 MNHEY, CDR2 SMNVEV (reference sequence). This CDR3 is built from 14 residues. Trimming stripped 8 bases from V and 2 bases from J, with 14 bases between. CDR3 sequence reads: CASSYRAPTDTQYF. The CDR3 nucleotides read TGTGCCAGCTCCTACAGGGCCCCCACAGATACGCAGTATTTT.

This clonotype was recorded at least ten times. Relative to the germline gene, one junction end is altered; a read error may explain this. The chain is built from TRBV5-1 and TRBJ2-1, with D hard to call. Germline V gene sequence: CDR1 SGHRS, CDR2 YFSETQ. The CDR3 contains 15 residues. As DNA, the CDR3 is TGTGCCAGCAGCTTGGCCGGCAGCTCCTACAATGAGCAGTTCTTC. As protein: CASSLAGSSYNEQFF.

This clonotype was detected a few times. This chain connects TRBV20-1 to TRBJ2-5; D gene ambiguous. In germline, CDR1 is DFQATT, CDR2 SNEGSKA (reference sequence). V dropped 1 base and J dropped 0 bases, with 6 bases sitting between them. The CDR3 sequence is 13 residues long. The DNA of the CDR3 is TGCAGTGCTAGAGGGGTCGACCAAGAGACCCAGTACTTC. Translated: CSARGVDQETQYF.

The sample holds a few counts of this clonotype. This CDR3 is CATSTGATNEKLFF. The CDR3 nucleotides read TGTGCCACCTCTACGGGTGCAACTAATGAAAAACTGTTTTTT. The rearrangement joins TRBV10-3 to TRBJ1-4; no reliable D call. From germline, CDR1 is ENHRY and CDR2 SYGVKD. The CDR3 is 14 amino acids. V gave up 10 bases and J gave up 0 bases, with 12 bases separating them.

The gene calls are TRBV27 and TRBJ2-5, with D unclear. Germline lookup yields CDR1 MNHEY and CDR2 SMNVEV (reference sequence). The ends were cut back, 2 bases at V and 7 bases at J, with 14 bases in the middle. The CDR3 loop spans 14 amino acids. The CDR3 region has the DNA TGTGCCAGCAGTTTAGGGCAGTTGGAAGGGACCCAGTACTTC. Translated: CASSLGQLEGTQYF.

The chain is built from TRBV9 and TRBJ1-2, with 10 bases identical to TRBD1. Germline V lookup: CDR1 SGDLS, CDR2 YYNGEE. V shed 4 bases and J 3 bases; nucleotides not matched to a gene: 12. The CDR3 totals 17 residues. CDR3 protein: CASSPSSTGGKDYGYTF. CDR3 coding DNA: TGTGCCAGCAGCCCCTCCTCGACAGGGGGCAAGGACTATGGCTACACCTTC.

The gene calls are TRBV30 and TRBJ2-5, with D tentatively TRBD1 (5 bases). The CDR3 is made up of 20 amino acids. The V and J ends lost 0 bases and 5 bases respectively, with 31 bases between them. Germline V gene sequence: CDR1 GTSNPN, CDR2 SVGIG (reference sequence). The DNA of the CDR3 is TGTGCCTGGAGTGTACTGGGGCAGGCCAGGTCCGGCGGATTCCGCGAGACCCAGTACTTC. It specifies CAWSVLGQARSGGFRETQYF.

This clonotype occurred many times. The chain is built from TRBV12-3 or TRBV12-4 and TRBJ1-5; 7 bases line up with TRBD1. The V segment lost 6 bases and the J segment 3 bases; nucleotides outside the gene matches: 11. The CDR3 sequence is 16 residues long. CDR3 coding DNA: TGTGCCAGCAGCCTAGACAGGGTAACCCACAATCAGCCCCAGCATTTT. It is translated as CASSLDRVTHNQPQHF.

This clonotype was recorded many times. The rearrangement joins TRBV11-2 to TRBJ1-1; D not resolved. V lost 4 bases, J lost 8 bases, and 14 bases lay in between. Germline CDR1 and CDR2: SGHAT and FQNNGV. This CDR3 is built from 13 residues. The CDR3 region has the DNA TGTGCCAGCAGCTGGGCACCGGCCTACGAAGCTTTCTTT. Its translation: CASSWAPAYEAFF.